A selection of T cell receptor beta chains follows, all from one sample in a study of graft-versus-host responses after intestinal transplantation. Their specific antigens are unknown. TCRdb's copy holds only in-frame clones and misses some; the assay was immunoSEQ multiplex PCR. The repertoire includes 85,000 to 90,000 clones, around 83% of them detected once, and roughly a sixth sits in the top ten. The specimen comprised unstimulated CD8+ T cells sorted from spleen or lymph node cells, sampled before intestinal transplant. The source of these receptors is a human donor who received an intestinal transplant. Both conserved end residues are part of each CDR3. The order of the fields is V gene, D gene, CDR3 length, J gene, clone size, CDR3 protein, CDR3 DNA. D genes are given only for firm matches. Size is omitted from some rows. Given values are once, few, many or a class for expanded clones.

TRBV7-9	.	13	TRBJ1-6	.	CASSLAGNSPLHF	TGTGCCAGCAGCTTAGCAGGTAATTCACCCCTCCACTTT
TRBV29-1	TRBD1	15	TRBJ1-1	.	CSAIPQGARDTEAFF	TGCAGCGCTATACCACAGGGGGCGCGAGACACTGAAGCTTTCTTT
TRBV19	TRBD1	16	TRBJ2-7	.	CASSPKPGTGFYEQYF	TGTGCCAGTAGTCCAAAGCCCGGGACAGGGTTCTACGAGCAGTACTTC
TRBV5-6	.	12	TRBJ2-7	.	CASSLLSSEQYF	TGTGCCAGCAGCTTGCTCAGCTCCGAGCAGTACTTC
TRBV4-1	.	17	TRBJ2-6	.	CASSPSQGRSRVRVLTF	TGCGCCAGCAGCCCGTCCCAGGGGCGGTCTAGAGTTCGCGTCCTGACTTTC
TRBV6-6	.	14	TRBJ1-1	once	CASSYTGKGTEAFF	TGTGCCAGCAGTTACACAGGGAAAGGGACTGAAGCTTTCTTT
TRBV29-1	TRBD1	15	TRBJ2-7	.	CSVESGDRVSYEQYF	TGCAGCGTTGAATCTGGGGACAGGGTCTCCTACGAGCAGTACTTC
TRBV7-9	TRBD1	16	TRBJ2-5	.	CASSLLGDRVEETQYF	TGTGCCAGCAGCTTACTTGGCGACAGGGTAGAAGAGACCCAGTACTTC
TRBV28	TRBD2	15	TRBJ2-7	.	CASSFASGSGYEQYF	TGTGCCAGCAGTTTCGCCAGCGGGAGTGGCTACGAGCAGTACTTC
TRBV7-2	TRBD2	14	TRBJ2-7	.	CASSFSGTSYEQYF	TGTGCCAGCAGCTTTAGCGGGACTTCCTACGAGCAGTACTTC
TRBV28	.	15	TRBJ2-5	.	CASSPSQGRGETQYF	TGTGCCAGCAGCCCCTCACAGGGGCGGGGGGAGACCCAGTACTTC
TRBV5-6	.	15	TRBJ1-2	.	CASSLVGRTGHGYTF	TGTGCCAGCAGCTTGGTGGGTCGAACAGGGCATGGCTACACCTTC
TRBV7-9	.	17	TRBJ2-5	.	CASSLNPLAPGQETQYF	TGTGCCAGCAGCTTAAACCCCCTAGCGCCAGGTCAGGAGACCCAGTACTTC
TRBV6-5	.	13	TRBJ1-4	.	CANPQNSNEKLFF	TGTGCCAATCCACAGAATTCGAATGAAAAACTGTTTTTT
TRBV28	.	12	TRBJ2-2	.	CASTPPTGELFF	TGTGCCAGCACCCCCCCTACCGGGGAGCTGTTTTTT
TRBV18	.	13	TRBJ2-7	.	CASSELPRSEQYF	TGTGCCAGCTCAGAGCTCCCCAGGAGCGAGCAGTACTTC
TRBV6-6	TRBD2	15	TRBJ2-2	few	CASSLTSGNTGELFF	TGTGCCAGCAGTTTGACTAGCGGGAACACCGGGGAGCTGTTTTTT
TRBV7-2	.	12	TRBJ2-7	.	CASSSTRYEQYF	TGTGCCAGCAGCTCTACCCGGTACGAGCAGTACTTC
TRBV27	.	12	TRBJ2-3	.	CASSLNGISQYF	TGTGCCAGCAGTTTAAACGGGATCTCGCAGTATTTT
TRBV6-5	.	16	TRBJ2-2	.	CASSYTSAGSGGELFF	TGTGCCAGCAGTTACACCTCGGCCGGGTCCGGCGGGGAGCTGTTTTTT
TRBV6-5	TRBD2	15	TRBJ2-2	.	CASSTGLAGEGELFF	TGTGCCAGCAGTACCGGACTAGCGGGGGAGGGGGAGCTGTTTTTT
TRBV10-2	.	14	TRBJ1-3	.	CASSHQTSGNTIYF	TGCGCCAGCAGTCATCAGACCTCTGGAAACACCATATATTTT
TRBV4-1	TRBD1	16	TRBJ1-6	few	CASSQDPPGGNSPLHF	TGCGCCAGCAGCCAAGACCCTCCAGGGGGCAATTCACCCCTCCACTTT
TRBV9	.	14	TRBJ1-2	.	CASSEGRGGYGYTF	TGTGCCAGCAGCGAGGGAAGGGGGGGCTATGGCTACACCTTC
TRBV29-1	.	13	TRBJ2-7	.	CSVTQKTTYEQYF	TGCAGCGTCACACAAAAAACAACCTACGAGCAGTACTTC
TRBV9	TRBD1	18	TRBJ2-1	.	CASSVEGTGTSSYNEQFF	TGTGCCAGCAGCGTAGAGGGGACAGGCACCAGCTCCTACAATGAGCAGTTCTTC
TRBV9	TRBD2	15	TRBJ2-7	few	CASSVGTSGSYEQYF	TGTGCCAGCAGCGTCGGGACTAGCGGGTCCTACGAGCAGTACTTC
TRBV5-1	.	14	TRBJ2-3	.	CASSGSPGTDTQYF	TGCGCCAGCAGCGGAAGTCCTGGGACAGATACGCAGTATTTT
TRBV5-1	.	14	TRBJ2-7	.	CASSPEGGSYEQYF	TGCGCCAGCAGCCCGGAGGGCGGATCCTACGAGCAGTACTTC